This paragraph covers one T cell receptor (beta chain) sequence. Its antigen is undetermined. The data stem from a study of beta chain features in type 1 diabetes. Between the trimmed V and J ends, which lost 6 bases and 7 bases, there was a span of 21 bases. Germline lookup yields CDR1 MNHEY and CDR2 SVGAGI. The CDR3 sequence is 15 residues long. As every portion of the isolated RNA was reverse transcribed, the sequencing read expressed TCRB transcripts. Some clones are missing from TCRdb's copy, which holds only in-frame ones; the method was immunoSEQ multiplex PCR. The sample comprises about 710,000 clones, more than 13% of which are singletons, and 0.035% to 0.04% rests with the top ten. Broader study findings: Researchers caution that PCR might favor shorter templates, equally among patients and controls. Moderate yet significant TCRB CDR3 shortening was seen in Type 1 diabetes patients in all four CD4+ subsets. More deletions and fewer insertions at VDJ junctions were seen in type 1 diabetes patients.

The receptor was derived from a man aged 18 to 30 with type 1 diabetes. The specimen was naive CD4+ T cells from blood. The chain joins TRBV6-5 to TRBJ1-2, with D uncertain. The CDR3 here is CASSFGKGVTRGYTF. CDR3 in DNA: TGTGCCAGCAGCTTTGGGAAAGGAGTTACTCGTGGCTACACCTTC.